This TCR beta chain was found in a study of OX40 agonist ivuxolimab in advanced cancers. Autoimmune disease history or systemic immunosuppression barred patients. Germline CDR1 is MDHEN and CDR2 is SYDVKM. Trimming removed 8 bases from V and 4 bases from J, with 19 bases in between. The CDR3 totals 15 residues. Produced via immunoSEQ multiplex PCR; TCRdb's table is partial and in-frame only. Among roughly 80,000 clones, about 86% were seen once, and the ten largest hold roughly 1.8%. The material sequenced was CD4+ or CD8+ T cells sorted from blood, taken in a trial of the OX40 agonist ivuxolimab. The V gene is TRBV28, the J gene TRBJ2-3; D is ambiguous. This receptor was taken from an adult with an advanced solid tumor such as melanoma, head and neck, liver or kidney cancer. The CDR3 reads CASGLRASGSDTQYF. The CDR3 nucleotides read TGTGCCAGCGGCCTGAGAGCCTCGGGTTCAGATACGCAGTATTTT.